This T cell receptor beta chain was recorded in a study of blood T cell repertoires in COVID-19. Germline CDR1 SGHTA, CDR2 FQGNSA. This CDR3 is built from 13 residues. The trim removed 7 bases at V and 9 bases at J, leaving 9 bases unmatched. Data came from immunoSEQ multiplex PCR; TCRdb stores just in-frame clones and leaves some out. The sample yields around 200,000 clones, 70% to 85% seen once. The gene calls are TRBV7-2 and TRBJ1-2; TRBD1 aligns across 9 bases. The TCR comes from a human donor in a cohort sampled during active COVID-19. Specimen: peripheral blood. The CDR3 region has the DNA TGTGCCAGCACCCCGGGACAGGGTGTGAGCTACACCTTC. Amino acids: CASTPGQGVSYTF.